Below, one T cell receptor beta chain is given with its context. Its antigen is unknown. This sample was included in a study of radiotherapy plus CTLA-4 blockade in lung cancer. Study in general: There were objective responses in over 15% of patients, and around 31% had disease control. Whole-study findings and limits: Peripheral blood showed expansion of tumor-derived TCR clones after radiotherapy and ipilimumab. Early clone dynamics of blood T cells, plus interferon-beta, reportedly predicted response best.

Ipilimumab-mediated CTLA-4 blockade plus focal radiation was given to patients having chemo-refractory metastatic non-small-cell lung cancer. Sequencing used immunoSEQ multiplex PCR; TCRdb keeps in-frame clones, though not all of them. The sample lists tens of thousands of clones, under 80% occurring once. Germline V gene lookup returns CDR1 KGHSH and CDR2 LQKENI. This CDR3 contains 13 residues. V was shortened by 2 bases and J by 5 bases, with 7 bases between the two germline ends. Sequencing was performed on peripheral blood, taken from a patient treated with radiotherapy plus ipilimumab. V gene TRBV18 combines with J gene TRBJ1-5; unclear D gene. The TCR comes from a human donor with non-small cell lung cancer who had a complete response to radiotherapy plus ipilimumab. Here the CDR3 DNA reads TGTGCCAGCTCACCAGAGGCGGATCAGCCCCAGCATTTT. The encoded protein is CASSPEADQPQHF.